The rows below give T cell receptor beta chains drawn from one sample of a study of shared clonotypes between healthy human individuals. The protocol was immunoSEQ multiplex PCR, while the TCRdb copy is restricted to in-frame clones and leaves out a portion. Found here are about a million clones, 60% to 80% of them singletons; the top ten hold approximately 0.95%. Sequenced material: memory CD4+ T cells from PBMCs. These receptors were collected from a man younger than 30 in good health. Some clones in this sample may be carry-over from other donors' samples. Each CDR3 is given with its conserved first and last residue. The order of the fields is D gene, clone size, J gene, V gene, CDR3 protein, CDR3 DNA. The D gene is left open where the match is weak. Only some rows state a clone size, as once, few, many or a class for expanded clones.

D gene: -
clone size: -
J gene: TRBJ2-5
V gene: TRBV10-3
CDR3 protein: CAVRDSGRRETQYF
CDR3 DNA: TGTGCCGTCCGGGATAGCGGTCGAAGGGAGACCCAGTACTTC

D gene: -
clone size: -
J gene: TRBJ2-2
V gene: TRBV5-1
CDR3 protein: CASSLFGPNTGELFF
CDR3 DNA: TGCGCCAGCAGCTTGTTCGGGCCAAACACCGGGGAGCTGTTTTTT

D gene: TRBD1
clone size: -
J gene: TRBJ2-7
V gene: TRBV7-4
CDR3 protein: CATRTGVAEQYF
CDR3 DNA: TGTGCCACCCGGACAGGGGTTGCCGAGCAGTACTTC

D gene: -
clone size: -
J gene: TRBJ1-1
V gene: TRBV7-6
CDR3 protein: CASSFSTGGRVGTEAFF
CDR3 DNA: TGTGCCAGCAGCTTTTCTACGGGTGGCAGGGTTGGCACTGAAGCTTTCTTT

D gene: -
clone size: -
J gene: TRBJ2-2
V gene: TRBV6-1
CDR3 protein: CASSRDRTIGELFF
CDR3 DNA: TGTGCCAGCAGCCGGGACCGCACGATCGGGGAGCTGTTTTTT

D gene: -
clone size: -
J gene: TRBJ2-5
V gene: TRBV7-9
CDR3 protein: CASSQGPTTRTQYF
CDR3 DNA: TGTGCCAGCAGCCAAGGGCCCACGACGCGGACCCAGTACTTC

D gene: TRBD2
clone size: once
J gene: TRBJ2-1
V gene: TRBV6-6
CDR3 protein: CASSFRLAGRQFF
CDR3 DNA: TGTGCCAGCAGTTTCCGACTAGCGGGACGGCAGTTCTTC

D gene: -
clone size: -
J gene: TRBJ1-2
V gene: TRBV5-5
CDR3 protein: CASSLLSYGYTF
CDR3 DNA: TGTGCCAGCAGCTTGTTAAGTTATGGCTACACCTTC

D gene: TRBD1
clone size: -
J gene: TRBJ2-7
V gene: TRBV4-2
CDR3 protein: CASSWGTGGNSYEQYF
CDR3 DNA: TGTGCCAGCAGCTGGGGGACAGGGGGGAACTCCTACGAGCAGTACTTC

D gene: -
clone size: -
J gene: TRBJ2-2
V gene: TRBV6-4
CDR3 protein: CASTSGTPPGELFF
CDR3 DNA: TGTGCCAGTACGTCCGGGACCCCTCCCGGGGAGCTGTTTTTT

D gene: -
clone size: -
J gene: TRBJ2-3
V gene: TRBV15
CDR3 protein: CATSRSRQDHRYF
CDR3 DNA: TGTGCCACCAGCAGATCTCGACAAGACCATCGGTATTTT

D gene: TRBD1
clone size: -
J gene: TRBJ1-2
V gene: TRBV28
CDR3 protein: CASSKPGQGGGYTF
CDR3 DNA: TGTGCCAGCAGTAAACCGGGACAGGGAGGTGGCTACACCTTC

D gene: -
clone size: -
J gene: TRBJ2-5
V gene: TRBV4-1
CDR3 protein: CASSQEGRLAGETQYF
CDR3 DNA: TGCGCCAGCAGCCAAGAGGGGCGGCTAGCCGGGGAGACCCAGTACTTC

D gene: -
clone size: -
J gene: TRBJ1-3
V gene: TRBV14
CDR3 protein: CASSPSGFGFNTIYF
CDR3 DNA: TGTGCCAGCAGCCCCTCGGGGTTTGGTTTCAACACCATATATTTT

D gene: TRBD1
clone size: -
J gene: TRBJ1-2
V gene: TRBV6-1
CDR3 protein: CASSPIVTGDYGYTF
CDR3 DNA: TGTGCCAGCAGTCCGATCGTTACAGGGGACTATGGCTACACCTTC

D gene: TRBD2
clone size: -
J gene: TRBJ2-7
V gene: TRBV5-4
CDR3 protein: CASSLPGGPREQYF
CDR3 DNA: TGTGCCAGCAGCTTGCCGGGAGGGCCTCGGGAGCAGTACTTC

D gene: TRBD2
clone size: -
J gene: TRBJ2-7
V gene: TRBV2
CDR3 protein: CASSPGLAVSYEQYF
CDR3 DNA: TGTGCCAGCAGTCCGGGACTAGCGGTTTCCTACGAGCAGTACTTC

D gene: TRBD2
clone size: -
J gene: TRBJ2-1
V gene: TRBV11-2
CDR3 protein: CASSRGLASNNEQFF
CDR3 DNA: TGTGCCAGCAGCAGAGGACTAGCGTCGAACAATGAGCAGTTCTTC

D gene: -
clone size: -
J gene: TRBJ2-1
V gene: TRBV6-5
CDR3 protein: CASSFGSQGNEQFF
CDR3 DNA: TGTGCCAGCAGTTTTGGGAGCCAGGGCAATGAGCAGTTCTTC